The rows below give T cell receptor beta chains drawn from one sample of a study of blood T cell repertoires in COVID-19. Measured with immunoSEQ multiplex PCR; TCRdb has only the in-frame clones, and not every one. In the table there are about 90,000 clones, approximately 92% of which are singletons. The sequencing sample was made of peripheral blood. These receptors all come from a woman aged 55-69 years with active COVID-19. Each CDR3 is given with its conserved first and last residue. The order of the fields is D gene, J gene, V gene, clone size, CDR3 DNA, CDR3 protein. D genes are given only for firm matches. Some rows mark clone size as missing; the rest say once, few, many or name a class of expanded clone.

>TRBD2|TRBJ2-5|TRBV24-1|few
TGTGCCACCAGTGCGGGAGGTTTGTCTTACCAAGAGACCCAGTACTTC
CATSAGGLSYQETQYF
>NA|TRBJ1-5|TRBV6-5|NA
TGTGCCAGCAGCTCTGCGCCGAGTCAGCCCCAGCATTTT
CASSSAPSQPQHF
>TRBD1|TRBJ1-2|TRBV28|NA
TGTGCCAGCACCCCAGGGGGTGGGGACAGGGTTAACTATGGCTACACCTTC
CASTPGGGDRVNYGYTF
>NA|TRBJ2-2|TRBV19|NA
TGTGCCAGTAGGTGGGGACATGACACCGGGGAGCTGTTTTTT
CASRWGHDTGELFF
>NA|TRBJ2-3|TRBV7-9|NA
TGTGCCAGCAGCCCACACCCCCGTGAGGGGGGGCCAGATACGCAGTATTTT
CASSPHPREGGPDTQYF
>NA|TRBJ1-6|TRBV13|NA
TGTGCCAGCAGCTTAAGTGGGACAACTTCACCCCTCCACTTT
CASSLSGTTSPLHF
>TRBD1|TRBJ2-7|TRBV7-9|NA
TGTGCCAGCAGCTTAGGGGCAGGGGGCTTGGGCGAGCAGTACTTC
CASSLGAGGLGEQYF
>TRBD1|TRBJ1-5|TRBV3-1/TRBV3-2|NA
TGTGCCAGCAGCCAAGACAGCAGGGGGGGCAATCAGCCCCAGCATTTT
CASSQDSRGGNQPQHF
>TRBD2|TRBJ2-7|TRBV4-1|NA
TGCGCCAGCAGCCGGACACTAGCGGGAGGCTACGAGCAGTACTTC
CASSRTLAGGYEQYF
>TRBD1|TRBJ1-3|TRBV6-5|NA
TGTGCCAGCCTGGACAGGGCAACTGGAAACACCATATATTTT
CASLDRATGNTIYF
>TRBD2|TRBJ2-2|TRBV6-5|NA
TGTGCCAGCCGGACTAGAGGTCACACCGGGGAGCTGTTTTTT
CASRTRGHTGELFF
>TRBD1|TRBJ2-3|TRBV28|NA
TGTGCCAGCAGTTTAACCCGGACAGGGGGCGAGACAGATACGCAGTATTTT
CASSLTRTGGETDTQYF
>TRBD1|TRBJ2-7|TRBV4-2|NA
TGTGCCAGCAGCCAAGATGAGACAGGGGGACCATACGAGCAGTACTTC
CASSQDETGGPYEQYF
>TRBD1|TRBJ2-7|TRBV5-1|NA
TGCGCCAGCAGCCTAGGGACAGGGCGATACGAGCAGTACTTC
CASSLGTGRYEQYF
>TRBD2|TRBJ2-5|TRBV28|NA
TGTGCCACCCTAGGGCTAGCGGGACCGCAAGAGACCCAGTACTTC
CATLGLAGPQETQYF
>NA|TRBJ2-2|TRBV24-1|NA
TGTGCCACCAGTGATGTCGGGGGACGGACCGGGGAGCTGTTTTTT
CATSDVGGRTGELFF
>NA|TRBJ2-1|TRBV4-3|once
TGCGCCAGCAGCCAAGCAGTCAGGGACTCGGATGAGCAGTTCTTC
CASSQAVRDSDEQFF
>TRBD2|TRBJ2-7|TRBV19|once
TGTGCCAGTAGGCCTCGGGGTAGCGGGAGGGCGGAGGAGCAGTACTTC
CASRPRGSGRAEEQYF
>NA|TRBJ2-1|TRBV3-1/TRBV3-2|NA
TGTGCCAGCAGCCAACCTTACAATGAGCAGTTCTTC
CASSQPYNEQFF
>TRBD1|TRBJ1-2|TRBV6-6|NA
TGTGCCAGCACCATTGGACAGGCCAACTATGGCTACACCTTC
CASTIGQANYGYTF
>NA|TRBJ2-1|TRBV7-8|NA
TGTGCCAGCAGCCCTGGGGGGAATTACAATGAGCAGTTCTTC
CASSPGGNYNEQFF
>NA|TRBJ1-1|TRBV27|NA
TGTGCCAGCAGATCCTCCTTGGGGTCGCGACGGGGAACTGAAGCTTTCTTT
CASRSSLGSRRGTEAFF
>NA|TRBJ2-2|TRBV7-2|NA
TGTGCCAGCAGCCCTAAGGGGTGGGCTACCGGGGAGCTGTTTTTT
CASSPKGWATGELFF
>NA|TRBJ1-1|TRBV6-5|NA
TGTGCCAGCAGTCCATACGGACAGTCGGGCACTGAAGCTTTCTTT
CASSPYGQSGTEAFF
>NA|TRBJ1-1|TRBV30|NA
TGTGCCTGGAGTTCTCGGTCGGGCACTGAAGCTTTCTTT
CAWSSRSGTEAFF
>TRBD2|TRBJ2-5|TRBV4-3|NA
TGCGCCAGCAGCCGCCAGACTAGCGACAAATTTCAAGAGACCCAGTACTTC
CASSRQTSDKFQETQYF
>NA|TRBJ2-3|TRBV28|NA
TGTGCCAGCAGTTTCCTCTCCAGGGGTTTTGTCACAGATACGCAGTATTTT
CASSFLSRGFVTDTQYF
>TRBD1|TRBJ1-1|TRBV27|once
TGTGCCAGCAGGATGGGACAGAAGAACACTGAAGCTTTCTTT
CASRMGQKNTEAFF
>NA|TRBJ1-5|TRBV24-1|NA
TGTGCCACCAGTGATTTGTCGGGAAATCAGCCCCAGCATTTT
CATSDLSGNQPQHF
>TRBD2|TRBJ2-3|TRBV5-1|NA
TGCGCCAGCACCAGACTAGCGGGAGGCACAGATACGCAGTATTTT
CASTRLAGGTDTQYF
>NA|TRBJ2-7|TRBV2|NA
TGTGCCAGCAGTGTGGTACAGGGCTACGAGCAGTACTTC
CASSVVQGYEQYF
>TRBD2|TRBJ2-1|TRBV3-1/TRBV3-2|NA
TGTGCCAGCAGCCAAGCTTTTAGCGGGAGACAAGAGCAGTTCTTC
CASSQAFSGRQEQFF
>TRBD2|TRBJ2-5|TRBV6-5|NA
TGTGCCAGCAGTTACTCTCTAGCGGGAGTAACAGAGACCCAGTACTTC
CASSYSLAGVTETQYF
>NA|TRBJ2-5|TRBV20-1|NA
TGCAGTGCTAGTCCAGGTTTAAAGGAGACCCAGTACTTC
CSASPGLKETQYF
>NA|TRBJ2-7|TRBV12-3/TRBV12-4|NA
TGTGCCAGCAGCCTGGGGCCCTCCTACGAGCAGTACTTC
CASSLGPSYEQYF
>TRBD2|TRBJ2-7|TRBV5-6|NA
TGTGCCAGCAGCTGGAGTTCGGGGGGTCATAGCTCCTACGAGCAGTACTTC
CASSWSSGGHSSYEQYF
>NA|TRBJ1-1|TRBV18|NA
TGTGCCAGCTCACCTATAAACGGGAACACTGAAGCTTTCTTT
CASSPINGNTEAFF
>NA|TRBJ2-7|TRBV28|NA
TGTGCCAGCAGTAAGACTTCCTACGAGCAGTACTTC
CASSKTSYEQYF
>TRBD1|TRBJ1-6|TRBV6-1|NA
TGTGCCAGCAGTGAGGGGACAGGGCAAGGTTCACCCCTCCACTTT
CASSEGTGQGSPLHF
>TRBD2|TRBJ2-1|TRBV7-9|NA
TGTGCCAGCAGCTTAGTGTTCTTGGCGGGAGGGGACTACAATGAGCAGTTCTTC
CASSLVFLAGGDYNEQFF
>TRBD1|TRBJ1-3|TRBV7-9|NA
TGTGCCAGCAGACGGACAGGCTCTGGAAACACCATATATTTT
CASRRTGSGNTIYF
>NA|TRBJ1-1|TRBV4-1|NA
TGCGCCAGCAGCCAAGGTCAGGAGAACACTGAAGCTTTCTTT
CASSQGQENTEAFF
>TRBD2|TRBJ2-3|TRBV28|NA
TGTGCCGGGGGAGCGGGGGGAAACACAGATACGCAGTATTTT
CAGGAGGNTDTQYF
>TRBD2|TRBJ2-1|TRBV15|NA
TGTGCCACCAGCAGTAGCGGGAGGCGAACCGATGAGCAGTTCTTC
CATSSSGRRTDEQFF
>TRBD1|TRBJ2-1|TRBV14|NA
TGTGCCAGCAGCCAAGTCAGTAAAGGACAGGGGGATGAGCAGTTCTTC
CASSQVSKGQGDEQFF
>TRBD2|TRBJ2-5|TRBV5-1|NA
TGCGCCAGCAGCGAGGGTAGCGGGGGAAGAGAGACCCAGTACTTC
CASSEGSGGRETQYF